One sample yielded the 30 T cell receptor beta chains listed below, sequenced in a study of low-dose radiotherapy and immunotherapy resistance in tumors. cDNA synthesis used a TRAV/TRBV-specific primer set for both chains. With a constant-region primer and a V-primer adapter, TCRs were subjected to 20 PCR cycles of amplification. TCRdb reprocessed the reads via MiXCR and lists one record per CDR3 protein. Here the sample spans 7,500 to 10,000 distinct CDR3 sequences, around 79% being singletons. These receptors were obtained from a human donor with advanced metastatic prostate, ovarian, gallbladder or colorectal cancer (not recorded which). This table probably holds off-target reads from a library built for another chain.

The chain joins TRBV18 to TRBJ1-4, with D possibly being TRBD1 (5 bases). V was shortened by 3 bases and J by 5 bases, with 13 bases between the two germline ends. CDR3 length: 15 amino acids. In germline, CDR1 is KGHSH, CDR2 LQKENI. CDR3 in amino acids: CASSPFGTGNEKLFF. The CDR3 DNA reads TGTGCCAGCTCACCTTTCGGGACGGGAAATGAAAAACTGTTTTTT.

The CDR3 here is CASSLSGGQGEAFF. DNA for the CDR3: TGTGCCAGCAGCTTATCGGGGGGACAGGGAGAAGCTTTCTTT. V is TRBV7-3 and J is TRBJ1-1, with 9 bases aligning to TRBD1. The CDR3 is made up of 14 amino acids. Trimming cost V 2 bases and J 8 bases; bases outside gene matches: 6. Germline loops: CDR1 SGHTA, CDR2 FQGTGA.

The rearrangement uses TRBV19 and TRBJ2-1; 9 nucleotides match TRBD2. Looked up from germline, CDR1 is LNHDA and CDR2 is SQIVND (reference sequence). The CDR3 is made up of 14 amino acids. J lost 8 bases, V lost 5 bases, and 7 bases had no gene match. The CDR3 DNA is TGTGCCAGTAGTCCCGGGACTAGCATCGATGAGCAGTTCTTC. Translating it yields CASSPGTSIDEQFF.

This chain links TRBV20-1 with TRBJ1-6, with D maybe TRBD1 (5 bases). The length of the CDR3 is 14 residues. Trimming removed 6 bases at V and 10 bases at J, with 19 bases between. Germline V lookup: CDR1 DFQATT, CDR2 SNEGSKA (reference sequence). In nucleotides, the CDR3 is TGCAGTGCCTCCCCGGGGGTGGAAGGATCACCCCTCCACTTT. Its protein is CSASPGVEGSPLHF.

V gene TRBV12-3 or TRBV12-4 combines with J gene TRBJ2-1; 9 bases fit TRBD2. The CDR3 loop spans 15 amino acids. V was pared by 5 bases and J by 7 bases, with 9 bases of the junction left unmatched. CDR3 nucleotides: TGTGCCAGCAGTCGGGGACTAGCCAAGGGTAATGAGCAGTTCTTC. Translating it yields CASSRGLAKGNEQFF.

The J gene is TRBJ1-5, the V gene TRBV20-1; D gene uncertain. Trimming shortened V by 0 bases and J by 3 bases, and 9 bases separated the two germline ends. The CDR3 runs to 14 residues. Germline CDR1 and CDR2: DFQATT and SNEGSKA (reference sequence). CDR3 amino acids: CSARDAAINQPQHF. The CDR3 bases are TGCAGTGCTAGAGATGCGGCCATCAATCAGCCCCAGCATTTT.

The table lists this clonotype with a few counts. The V call is TRBV4-1, the J call TRBJ2-7, with D perhaps TRBD1 or TRBD2 (5 bases each). This CDR3 comprises 13 residues. From germline, CDR1 is MGHRA and CDR2 YSYEKL. V lost 0 bases to trimming and J lost 5 bases, with 8 bases between them. As DNA, the CDR3 is TGCGCCAGCAGCCAAGAGGGGACCCACGAGCAGTACTTC. It specifies CASSQEGTHEQYF.

The rearrangement links TRBV28 to TRBJ1-2, with 7 bases that match TRBD1. The CDR3 runs to 17 residues. V lost 4 bases, J lost 6 bases, and 17 bases stayed unmatched. Germline lookup yields CDR1 MDHEN and CDR2 SYDVKM. In DNA, the CDR3 is TGTGCCAGCAGTTACCCTGGAGCAGGGGGTACTCGCGATGGCTACACCTTC. Translating it yields CASSYPGAGGTRDGYTF.

V usage is TRBV20-1 and J usage is TRBJ2-1; 13 bases fit TRBD2. The CDR3 consists of 16 residues. CDR1 and CDR2 (germline): DFQATT, SNEGSKA (reference sequence). After removal of 5 bases from V and 1 base from J, the junction contained 5 bases not matched to a gene. DNA of the CDR3: TGCAGTGCTGGGACTAGCGGGGAGTTATCCTACAATGAGCAGTTCTTC. Translating it yields CSAGTSGELSYNEQFF.

The sample holds one count of this clonotype. The chain uses TRBV4-3 and TRBJ2-5; D might be TRBD2 (5 bases). The CDR3 has 12 residues. V was clipped by 0 bases and J by 7 bases, with 6 bases between them. CDR1 and CDR2 from the germline V gene are LGHNA and YSLEER. The CDR3 protein is CASSQEEVTQYF. The CDR3 nucleotides read TGCGCCAGCAGCCAAGAGGAGGTGACCCAGTACTTC.

The rearrangement uses TRBV29-1 and TRBJ1-5; possible D gene TRBD1, 5 bases. V lost 4 bases and J lost 2, with 9 bases in between. Germline CDR1 SQVTM, CDR2 ANQGSEA. The CDR3 runs 13 residues. Here the CDR3 reads CSVAGNRNQPQHF. The CDR3 DNA sequence: TGCAGCGTTGCAGGGAATCGCAATCAGCCCCAGCATTTT. Full variable domain (outside the CDR3, taken from reference TRBV29-1 and TRBJ1-5): SAVISQKPSRDICQRGTSLTIQCQVDSQVTMMFWYRQQPGQSLTLIATANQGSEATYESGFVIDKFPISRPNLTFSTLTVSNMSPEDSSIYLCSVAGNRNQPQHFGDGTRLSIL.

The V gene is TRBV30, the J gene TRBJ1-5; D ambiguous. Germline V lookup: CDR1 GTSNPN, CDR2 SVGIG (reference sequence). The CDR3 runs 15 residues. Trimming removed 0 bases from V and 2 bases from J, with 11 bases in between. Written as DNA, the CDR3 is TGTGCCTGGAGTGTACCAGGCGGCGGCAATCAGCCCCAGCATTTT. Its protein product is CAWSVPGGGNQPQHF.

This CDR3 is CSVVEPGQPQHF. Written as DNA, the CDR3 is TGCAGCGTTGTGGAACCGGGGCAGCCCCAGCATTTT. The rearrangement joins TRBV29-1 to TRBJ1-5, with D uncertain. The CDR3 is 12 amino acids. Trimming took off 4 bases at V and 7 bases at J, with 11 bases between the two ends. Germline CDR1 reads SQVTM; CDR2 reads ANQGSEA. Complete variable domain (other parts from reference TRBV29-1 and TRBJ1-5): SAVISQKPSRDICQRGTSLTIQCQVDSQVTMMFWYRQQPGQSLTLIATANQGSEATYESGFVIDKFPISRPNLTFSTLTVSNMSPEDSSIYLCSVVEPGQPQHFGDGTRLSIL.

This rearrangement joins TRBV3-1 to TRBJ2-7; D not certain. V was trimmed by 1 base and J by 0 bases, leaving 13 bases between them. The CDR3 is 16 amino acids. Germline CDR1 LGHDT, CDR2 YNNKEL (reference sequence). The CDR3: CASSQARSIFSYEQYF. The CDR3, as DNA: TGTGCCAGCAGCCAAGCAAGATCGATTTTCTCCTACGAGCAGTACTTC.

CDR3 region: CASSLGGSGANVLTF. CDR3 DNA: TGCGCCAGCAGCTTAGGTGGGAGCGGGGCCAACGTCCTGACTTTC. This rearrangement joins TRBV5-1 to TRBJ2-6; D is perhaps TRBD2 (5 bases). The CDR3 extends over 15 amino acids. Germline V gene data show CDR1 as SGHRS and CDR2 as YFSETQ. Trimming cost V 2 bases and J 4 bases, with 10 bases left between them. The entire variable domain, with the rest obtained from reference TRBV5-1 and TRBJ2-6, is as follows: KAGVTQTPRYLIKTRGQQVTLSCSPISGHRSVSWYQQTPGQGLQFLFEYFSETQRNKGNFPGRFSGRQFSNSRSEMNVSTLELGDSALYLCASSLGGSGANVLTFGAGSRLTVL.

The chain joins TRBV4-3 to TRBJ2-7, with 11 positions matching TRBD1. This CDR3 contains 21 residues. Germline CDR1 reads LGHNA; CDR2 reads YSLEER. Trimming removed 8 bases from V and 1 base from J; junction bases left unmatched: 25. CDR3 in DNA: TGCGCCAGCTCCTATCCCAAGGACAGGGGGCGCCGGGGACAAAGATCCTACGAGCAGTACTTC. Amino acids: CASSYPKDRGRRGQRSYEQYF.

This clonotype was seen only once. Germline is not matched at one junction end, which may reflect a read error. This chain uses TRBV7-7 with TRBJ2-5, with D hard to call. Per germline, CDR1 SSHAT and CDR2 FNYEAQ (reference sequence). CDR3 length: 13 residues. This chain's CDR3 is CASSFTAKETHYF. CDR3 DNA sequence: TGTGCCAGCAGCTTTACAGCCAAAGAGACCCATTACTTC.

The rearrangement joins TRBV20-1 to TRBJ2-3; possible D gene TRBD2, 6 bases. This CDR3 is built from 14 residues. The germline V and J ends were trimmed by 3 bases and 4 bases, with 14 bases remaining between them. Per germline, CDR1 DFQATT and CDR2 SNEGSKA (reference sequence). The CDR3 here is CSAREEGRADTQYF. The DNA for the CDR3 is TGCAGTGCTAGGGAGGAGGGAAGGGCAGATACGCAGTATTTT.

The chain couples TRBV28 to TRBJ2-7, with 14 positions matching TRBD2. From germline, CDR1 is MDHEN and CDR2 SYDVKM. There are 16 residues in the CDR3. Losses at the gene ends were 4 bases for V and 7 bases for J; bases not matched to a gene: 9. The CDR3 here is CASSYQTSGRAGEQYF. CDR3 bases: TGTGCCAGCAGTTATCAGACTAGCGGGAGGGCCGGAGAGCAGTACTTC. Combining the CDR3 with reference TRBV28 and TRBJ2-7 gives the whole variable domain DVKVTQSSRYLVKRTGEKVFLECVQDMDHENMFWYRQDPGLGLRLIYFSYDVKMKEKGDIPEGYSVSREKKERFSLILESASTNQTSMYLCASSYQTSGRAGEQYFGPGTRLTVT.

Only a few counts were recorded for this clonotype. This chain connects TRBV5-1 to TRBJ2-3, with D perhaps being TRBD1 or TRBD2 (5 bases each). The ends were cut back, 6 bases at V and 2 bases at J, with 13 bases in the middle. The germline V gene has CDR1 SGHRS and CDR2 YFSETQ. The CDR3 is made up of 14 amino acids. The CDR3: CASNSEGFTDTQYF. CDR3 DNA sequence: TGCGCCAGCAACTCTGAGGGGTTCACAGATACGCAGTATTTT.

The CDR3 is CSVGRGAEQYF. The CDR3 nucleotides are TGCAGCGTGGGGCGGGGCGCCGAGCAGTACTTC. V usage is TRBV29-1 and J usage is TRBJ2-7; TRBD2 might be the D (6 bases). V was pared by 6 bases and J by 6 bases, with 12 bases between. Germline CDR1 reads SQVTM; CDR2 reads ANQGSEA. This CDR3 spans 11 amino acids.

The rearrangement joins TRBV28 to TRBJ1-1, with D uncertain. Germline loops: CDR1 MDHEN, CDR2 SYDVKM. This CDR3 is 11 amino acids long. Between the trimmed V and J ends, which lost 6 bases and 4 bases, there was a span of 6 bases. Here the CDR3 DNA reads TGTGCCAGCAGCCTCGGCACTGAAGCTTTCTTT. Translated, it gives CASSLGTEAFF.

In its sample, this clonotype was seen a few times. The chain carries TRBV12-3 or TRBV12-4 and TRBJ1-5, with TRBD1 matching 8 bases. This CDR3 comprises 15 residues. With V trimmed by 6 bases and J by 2 bases, 6 bases remained unmatched. For the CDR3, the DNA is TGTGCCAGCAGCCTGGACAGGGTTGGCAATCAGCCCCAGCATTTT. Its translation is CASSLDRVGNQPQHF.

J is TRBJ2-5 and V is TRBV3-1, with D perhaps given as TRBD1 or TRBD2 (7 bases each). Per the germline V gene, CDR1 is LGHDT and CDR2 is YNNKEL (reference sequence). V was pared by 4 bases and J by 2 bases, with 17 bases between. CDR3 length: 16 residues. CDR3 nucleotide sequence: TGTGCCAGCAGCCCCCCAGCGGGACAGCTACAAGAGACCCAGTACTTC. This encodes CASSPPAGQLQETQYF.

The V call is TRBV18, the J call TRBJ1-1; possible D gene TRBD1, 5 bases. Germline V gene data show CDR1 as KGHSH and CDR2 as LQKENI. Trimming took off 5 bases at V and 6 bases at J, with 13 bases between the two ends. The CDR3 contains 13 residues. CDR3: CASSMVGTPEAFF. The DNA of the CDR3 is TGTGCCAGCTCAATGGTAGGGACCCCTGAAGCTTTCTTT.

The J gene is TRBJ2-1, the V gene TRBV2; 10 bases map to TRBD1. Germline trimming cut 3 bases from V and 5 bases from J; bases unmatched to any gene: 13. CDR1 and CDR2 from the germline V gene are SNHLY and FYNNEI. The CDR3 is 18 amino acids. CDR3 in amino acids: CASSDPFVIGQGDNEQFF. The CDR3 DNA reads as TGTGCCAGCAGTGATCCGTTTGTCATAGGACAGGGGGACAATGAGCAGTTCTTC.

The chain recombines TRBV13 with TRBJ1-2; tentative D call: TRBD1 (5 bases). Germline values: CDR1 PRHDT, CDR2 FYEKMQ (reference sequence). V lost 5 bases and J 4 bases, leaving 14 bases between the germline ends. The CDR3 covers 14 residues. Here the CDR3 reads CASSPGRPAYGYTF. The DNA of the CDR3 is TGTGCCAGCAGCCCGGGACGGCCCGCCTATGGCTACACCTTC.

The chain combines TRBV9 with TRBJ2-5; D is ambiguous. CDR1 SGDLS and CDR2 YYNGEE come from the germline V gene. The CDR3 has 14 amino acids. V was trimmed by 3 bases and J by 2 bases, leaving 11 bases between them. CDR3 nucleotide sequence: TGTGCCAGCAGCGCCCGACACGGACAAGAGACCCAGTACTTC. Its translation: CASSARHGQETQYF.

This clonotype was found once. The rearrangement joins TRBV7-9 to TRBJ2-3; D unresolved. Germline V gene lookup returns CDR1 SEHNR and CDR2 FQNEAQ (reference sequence). The CDR3 covers 14 residues. Trimming removed 1 base at V and 2 bases at J, with 7 bases between. DNA for the CDR3: TGTGCCAGCAGCTTAGACAGAACCACAGATACGCAGTATTTT. This sequence encodes CASSLDRTTDTQYF.

This clonotype appeared a few times. This chain joins TRBV5-4 and TRBJ2-3; TRBD2 matches at 7 bases. J was trimmed by 2 bases and V by 1 base; bases with no gene match: 4. Germline CDR1 reads SGHNT; CDR2 reads YYREEE (reference sequence). The CDR3 runs to 15 residues. The CDR3, as DNA: TGTGCCAGCAGCTTGTCAGCGGGACCCACAGATACGCAGTATTTT. Its protein product is CASSLSAGPTDTQYF. The full variable domain, rest sourced from reference TRBV5-4 and TRBJ2-3, is ETGVTQSPTHLIKTRGQQVTLRCSSQSGHNTVSWYQQALGQGPQFIFQYYREEENGRGNFPPRFSGLQFPNYSSELNVNALELDDSALYLCASSLSAGPTDTQYFGPGTRLTVL.